Each of the 9 T cell receptor beta chains below was sequenced from the same sample in a study of persistence of HIV-infected CD4 T cells. Which antigens these TCRs recognize remains unknown. The immunoSEQ assay was version 4, run in survey mode. Sequencing used immunoSEQ multiplex PCR; TCRdb keeps in-frame clones, though not all of them. Of roughly 64,000 clones detected, less than 85% appear once; the ten largest clones hold roughly 1.7%. An overlapping HIV-1 Gag peptide pool stimulated these cells at about 1 ug/peptide/mL. CD40L-negative CD69-negative CD45RO-high memory CD4+ T cells were sorted as populations depleted of antigen-responding cells. The source was CD4+ T cells sorted from PBMCs after 18-hour stimulation, collected from a patient who received antiretroviral therapy. The receptors stem from an adult man with HIV who was CMV-seropositive.

V gene TRBV24-1 combines with J gene TRBJ2-7; D possibly corresponds to TRBD2 (6 bases). The germline gives CDR1 KGHDR, CDR2 SFDVKD. The CDR3 is 13 residues long. V was shortened by 6 bases and J by 2 bases, with 10 bases between the two germline ends. The CDR3 reads CATSRGWAYEQYF. CDR3 DNA: TGTGCCACCAGTCGGGGGTGGGCCTACGAGCAGTACTTC.

The chain employs TRBV9 and TRBJ1-4; 8 bases map to TRBD1. The junction had 11 bases not matched to a gene; V was cut back by 5 bases and J by 8 bases. CDR1 and CDR2 from the germline V gene are SGDLS and YYNGEE. The CDR3 runs 15 residues. CDR3 sequence reads: CASSSGQGGGEKLFF. The CDR3 nucleotides are TGTGCCAGCAGTTCCGGACAGGGAGGAGGCGAAAAACTGTTTTTT.

The chain employs TRBV28 and TRBJ2-1; 11 nucleotides match TRBD2. The CDR3 is 12 residues long. Trimming took 4 bases from V and 15 from J; bases not matched to a gene: 5. The germline CDR1 and CDR2 sequences are MDHEN and SYDVKM. CDR3 amino acids: CASSSSGGPAFF. CDR3 sequence (DNA): TGTGCCAGCAGTTCTAGCGGGGGGCCAGCGTTCTTC.

V and J are TRBV6-4 and TRBJ2-2; 8 nucleotides agree with TRBD1. Trimming took 6 bases from V and 0 from J; bases not matched to a gene: 15. In germline, CDR1 is MRHNA, CDR2 SNTAGT. This CDR3 is 19 amino acids long. The CDR3 loop reads CASRSGQGAGNSNTGELFF. The CDR3 DNA follows: TGTGCCAGCAGATCGGGGCAGGGGGCGGGTAACTCGAACACCGGGGAGCTGTTTTTT.

The rearrangement uses TRBV6-1 and TRBJ1-2; TRBD1 is a possible D gene (5 bases). Trimming stripped 2 bases from V and 8 bases from J, with 21 bases between. This CDR3 contains 16 residues. In germline, CDR1 is MNHNS, CDR2 SASEGT. The chain's CDR3 is CASSELLGRNKGGYTF. CDR3 sequence (DNA): TGTGCCAGCAGTGAACTTTTAGGGCGGAATAAGGGGGGCTACACCTTC.

The CDR3: CASSLGTGSTDTQYF. The CDR3 DNA reads as TGTGCCAGCAGTCTCGGGACAGGTAGCACAGATACGCAGTATTTT. This chain joins TRBV6-5 and TRBJ2-3, with 8 bases identical to TRBD1. The CDR3 contains 15 residues. The J segment lost 0 bases and the V segment lost 5 bases, leaving 4 bases of the junction unmatched. Germline lookup yields CDR1 MNHEY and CDR2 SVGAGI.

The chain employs TRBV25-1 and TRBJ1-5, with D hard to call. The CDR3 is 13 amino acids. Trimming took 4 bases from V and 7 from J, leaving 11 bases between them. CDR1 and CDR2 from the germline V gene are MGHDK and SYGVNS. CDR3 protein: CASSGSPGQPQHF. CDR3 sequence (DNA): TGTGCCAGCAGTGGCTCCCCGGGGCAGCCCCAGCATTTT.

J is TRBJ2-7 and V is TRBV15; D may be TRBD1 (5 bases). The ends were cut back, 3 bases at V and 3 bases at J, with 24 bases in the middle. This CDR3 is 18 amino acids long. Germline V lookup: CDR1 LNHNV, CDR2 YYDKDF (reference sequence). CDR3 coding DNA: TGTGCCACCAGCAGCTACCGTTATCAAGACAGCAAAGTCTACGAGCAGTACTTC. It yields the protein CATSSYRYQDSKVYEQYF.

V gene TRBV12-3 or TRBV12-4 combines with J gene TRBJ2-7; no clear D. This CDR3 contains 13 residues. The V and J ends lost 2 bases and 2 bases respectively, with 7 bases between them. CDR3 in amino acids: CASSLLRPYEQYF. CDR3 DNA: TGTGCCAGCAGTTTACTGCGACCCTACGAGCAGTACTTC.